This T cell receptor (beta chain) originates from a study of T cell repertoires in cytomegalovirus infection. The length of the CDR3 is 16 residues. Germline V gene sequence: CDR1 MDHEN, CDR2 SYDVKM. J was trimmed by 1 base and V by 3 bases; bases with no gene match: 7. This clonotype was seen a handful of times. The antigen is undetermined. TCRdb re-analysed the reads in MiXCR, keeping a single row per CDR3 protein. Of more than 250,000 distinct CDR3 sequences listed, 25% were seen once; the top ten hold about an eighth. The source material was cultured PBMCs, sampled from culture after CMV antigen stimulation. The TCR comes from a human donor in good health (CMV status not recorded). Some clones in this sample may be carry-over from other donors' samples. V usage is TRBV28 and J usage is TRBJ2-3; 7 bases map to TRBD1. The CDR3 protein is CASSFIRGTGTDTQYF. CDR3 bases: TGTGCCAGCAGTTTCATCAGGGGGACGGGCACAGATACGCAGTATTTT.